The T cell receptor beta chain described here comes from a study of neurological immune-mediated disorders. This clonotype came up many times. Time point denoted: longitudinal time-point 2. Source material was 2 million unsorted PBMCs, stored at -80 °C in RNAlater. 5'RACE employing 10-nucleotide random UMIs yielded the cDNA. TCRdb re-called the 5' RACE reads through MiXCR, storing one row per CDR3 protein. The sample includes over 55,000 distinct CDR3 sequences, less than 10% of them seen just once. Trimming cost V 2 bases and J 4 bases; bases outside gene matches: 4. Looked up from germline, CDR1 is SGHTA and CDR2 is FQGTGA. The CDR3 length is 14 residues.

The sample comprised PBMCs. This clonotype was sampled from a man younger than 45 in good health. V is TRBV7-3 and J is TRBJ1-1, with 7 bases identical to TRBD1. DNA of the CDR3: TGTGCCAGCAGCTTAGACAGGGTGGTCACTGAAGCTTTCTTT. Residues: CASSLDRVVTEAFF.